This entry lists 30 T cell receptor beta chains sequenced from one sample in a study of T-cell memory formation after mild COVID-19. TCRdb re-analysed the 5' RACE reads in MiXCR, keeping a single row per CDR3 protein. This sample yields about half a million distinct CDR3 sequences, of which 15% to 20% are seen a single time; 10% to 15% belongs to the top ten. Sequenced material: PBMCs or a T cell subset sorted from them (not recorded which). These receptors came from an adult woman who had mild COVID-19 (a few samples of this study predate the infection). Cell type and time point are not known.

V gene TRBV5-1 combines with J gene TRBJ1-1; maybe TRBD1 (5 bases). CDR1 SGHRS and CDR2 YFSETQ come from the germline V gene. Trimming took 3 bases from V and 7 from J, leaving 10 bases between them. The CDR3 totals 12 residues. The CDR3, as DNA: TGCGCCAGCAGCTCCGGGGGAGATGAAGCTTTCTTT. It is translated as CASSSGGDEAFF.

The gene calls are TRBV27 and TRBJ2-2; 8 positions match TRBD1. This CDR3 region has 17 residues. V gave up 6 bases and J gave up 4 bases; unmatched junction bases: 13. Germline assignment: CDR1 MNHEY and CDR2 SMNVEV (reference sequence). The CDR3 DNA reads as TGTGCCAGCAGGAACGGGGGCAGGGGGCTGAGCACCGGGGAGCTGTTTTTT. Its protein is CASRNGGRGLSTGELFF.

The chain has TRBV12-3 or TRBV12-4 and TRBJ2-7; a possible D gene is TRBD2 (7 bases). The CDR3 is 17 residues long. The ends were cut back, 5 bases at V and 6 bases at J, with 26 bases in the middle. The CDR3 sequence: CASSPVSKTGPSGEQYF. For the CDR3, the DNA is TGTGCCAGCAGTCCCGTATCTAAGACAGGACCTAGCGGCGAGCAGTACTTC.

This CDR3 is CASSTFGTGGFQPQHF. DNA of the CDR3: TGTGCCAGCAGTACTTTCGGGACAGGGGGCTTTCAGCCCCAGCATTTT. J is TRBJ1-5 and V is TRBV6-6; TRBD1 agrees at 12 bases. J was trimmed by 6 bases and V by 5 bases; bases with no gene match: 8. CDR3 length: 16 residues. Germline V gives CDR1 MNHNY, CDR2 SVGAGI (reference sequence).

The CDR3: CASSQGVRGRGGAYEQYF. As DNA, the CDR3 is TGTGCCAGCAGTCAAGGGGTGAGGGGGCGAGGGGGCGCCTACGAGCAGTACTTC. V gene TRBV6-5 combines with J gene TRBJ2-7, with 7 bases that match TRBD1. This CDR3 spans 18 amino acids. J was trimmed by 2 bases and V by 5 bases; bases with no gene match: 18. Germline values: CDR1 MNHEY, CDR2 SVGAGI.

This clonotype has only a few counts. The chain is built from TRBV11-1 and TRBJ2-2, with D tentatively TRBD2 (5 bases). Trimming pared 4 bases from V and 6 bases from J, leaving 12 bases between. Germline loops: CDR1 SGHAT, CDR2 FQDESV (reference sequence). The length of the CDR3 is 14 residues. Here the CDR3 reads CASSYWSSPGELFF. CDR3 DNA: TGTGCCAGCAGCTACTGGTCTAGCCCCGGGGAGCTGTTTTTT.

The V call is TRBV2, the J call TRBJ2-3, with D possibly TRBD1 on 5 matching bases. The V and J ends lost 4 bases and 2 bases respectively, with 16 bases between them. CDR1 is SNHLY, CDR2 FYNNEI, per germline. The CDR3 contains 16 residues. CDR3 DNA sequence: TGTGCCAGCAGTGGTCAGGGAAAACGTTTCACAGATACGCAGTATTTT. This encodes CASSGQGKRFTDTQYF.

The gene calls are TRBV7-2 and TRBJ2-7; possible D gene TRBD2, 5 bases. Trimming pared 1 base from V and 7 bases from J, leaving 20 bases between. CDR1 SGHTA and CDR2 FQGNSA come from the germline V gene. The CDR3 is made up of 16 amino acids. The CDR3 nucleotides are TGTGCCAGCAGCTTAGAATCTGGACTCCCGTGGAGTGAGCAGTACTTC. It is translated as CASSLESGLPWSEQYF.

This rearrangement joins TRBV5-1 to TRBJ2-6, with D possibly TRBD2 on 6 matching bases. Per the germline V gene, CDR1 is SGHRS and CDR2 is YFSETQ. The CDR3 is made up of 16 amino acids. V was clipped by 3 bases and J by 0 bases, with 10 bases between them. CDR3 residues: CASSSMRDSGANVLTF. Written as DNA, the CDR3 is TGCGCCAGCAGCTCCATGCGGGACTCTGGGGCCAACGTCCTGACTTTC.

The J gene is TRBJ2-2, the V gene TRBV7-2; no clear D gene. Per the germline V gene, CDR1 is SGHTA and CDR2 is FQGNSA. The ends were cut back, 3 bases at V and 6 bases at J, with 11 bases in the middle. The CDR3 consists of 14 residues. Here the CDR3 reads CASSLELGAGELFF. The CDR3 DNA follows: TGTGCCAGCAGCTTGGAATTGGGTGCCGGGGAGCTGTTTTTT.

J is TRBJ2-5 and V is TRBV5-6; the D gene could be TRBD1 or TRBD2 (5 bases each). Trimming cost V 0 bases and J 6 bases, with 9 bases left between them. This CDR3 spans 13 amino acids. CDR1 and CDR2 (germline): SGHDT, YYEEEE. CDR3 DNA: TGTGCCAGCAGCTTGGGAGGGGCGCAGACCCAGTACTTC. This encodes CASSLGGAQTQYF.

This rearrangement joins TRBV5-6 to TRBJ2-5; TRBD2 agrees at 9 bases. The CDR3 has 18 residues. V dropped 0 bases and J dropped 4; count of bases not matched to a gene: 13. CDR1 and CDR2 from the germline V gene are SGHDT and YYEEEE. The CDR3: CASSLVVASGILRETQYF. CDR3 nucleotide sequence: TGTGCCAGCAGCTTGGTGGTGGCTAGCGGGATTCTAAGAGAGACCCAGTACTTC.

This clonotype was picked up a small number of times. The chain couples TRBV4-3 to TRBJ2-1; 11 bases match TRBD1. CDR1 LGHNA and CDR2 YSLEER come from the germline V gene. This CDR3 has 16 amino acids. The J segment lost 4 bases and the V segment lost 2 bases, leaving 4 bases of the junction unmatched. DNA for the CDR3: TGCGCCAGCAGCCAAACTGGACAGGGGGCGTACAATGAGCAGTTCTTC. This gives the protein CASSQTGQGAYNEQFF.

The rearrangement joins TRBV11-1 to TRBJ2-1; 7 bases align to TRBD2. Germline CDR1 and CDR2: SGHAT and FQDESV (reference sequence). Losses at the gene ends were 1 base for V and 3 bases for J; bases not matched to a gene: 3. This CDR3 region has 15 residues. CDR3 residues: CASSLEAGDYNEQFF. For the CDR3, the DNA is TGTGCCAGCAGCTTAGAGGCGGGGGACTACAATGAGCAGTTCTTC.

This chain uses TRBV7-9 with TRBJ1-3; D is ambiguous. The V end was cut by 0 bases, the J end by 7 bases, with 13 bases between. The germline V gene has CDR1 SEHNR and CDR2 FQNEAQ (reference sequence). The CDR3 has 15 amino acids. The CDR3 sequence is CASSLALGPGNTIYF. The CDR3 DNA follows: TGTGCCAGCAGCTTAGCTCTGGGTCCGGGCAACACCATATATTTT.

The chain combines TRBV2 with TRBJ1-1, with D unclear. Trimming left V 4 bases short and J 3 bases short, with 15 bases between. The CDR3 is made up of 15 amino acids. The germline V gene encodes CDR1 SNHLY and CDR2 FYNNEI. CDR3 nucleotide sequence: TGTGCCAGCAGTGCTAATCCCGGGCGTTACACTGAAGCTTTCTTT. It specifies CASSANPGRYTEAFF.

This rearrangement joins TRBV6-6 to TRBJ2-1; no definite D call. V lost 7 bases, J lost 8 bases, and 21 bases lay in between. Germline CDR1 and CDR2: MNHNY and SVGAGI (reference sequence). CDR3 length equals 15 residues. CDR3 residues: CASIKGVLLDDEQFF. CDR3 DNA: TGTGCCAGCATCAAAGGAGTACTCCTGGATGATGAGCAGTTCTTC.

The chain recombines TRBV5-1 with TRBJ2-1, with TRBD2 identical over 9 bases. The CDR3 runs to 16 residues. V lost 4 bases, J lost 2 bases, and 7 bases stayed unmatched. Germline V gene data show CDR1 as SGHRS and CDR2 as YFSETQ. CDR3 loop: CASSPRAGGAYNEQFF. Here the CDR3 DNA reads TGCGCCAGCAGCCCCCGAGCGGGAGGTGCCTACAATGAGCAGTTCTTC.

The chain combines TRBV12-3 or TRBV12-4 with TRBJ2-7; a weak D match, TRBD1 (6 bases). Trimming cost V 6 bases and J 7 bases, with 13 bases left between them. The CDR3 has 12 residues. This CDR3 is CASRQGVREQYF. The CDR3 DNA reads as TGTGCCAGCAGACAGGGTGTAAGGGAGCAGTACTTC.

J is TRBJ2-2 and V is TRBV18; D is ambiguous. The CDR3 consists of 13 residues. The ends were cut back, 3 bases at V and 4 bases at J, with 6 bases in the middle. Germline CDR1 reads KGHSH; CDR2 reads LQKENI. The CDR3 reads CASSPKVTGELFF. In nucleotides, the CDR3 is TGTGCCAGCTCACCGAAGGTCACCGGGGAGCTGTTTTTT.

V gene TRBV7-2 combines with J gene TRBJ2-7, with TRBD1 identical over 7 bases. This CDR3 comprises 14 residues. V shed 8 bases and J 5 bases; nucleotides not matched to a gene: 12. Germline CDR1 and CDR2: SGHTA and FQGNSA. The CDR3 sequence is CASGRGGSGNEQYF. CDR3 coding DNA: TGTGCCAGCGGACGAGGGGGCTCGGGAAACGAGCAGTACTTC.

The CDR3 here is CASSNPTNQNTRTQYF. The DNA for the CDR3 is TGCGCCAGCAGCAACCCGACTAACCAAAATACTAGGACGCAGTATTTT. The chain combines TRBV5-1 with TRBJ2-3, with a possible D match to TRBD2 (5 bases). This CDR3 contains 16 residues. Germline V gene data show CDR1 as SGHRS and CDR2 as YFSETQ. Trimming left V 4 bases short and J 9 bases short, with 24 bases between.

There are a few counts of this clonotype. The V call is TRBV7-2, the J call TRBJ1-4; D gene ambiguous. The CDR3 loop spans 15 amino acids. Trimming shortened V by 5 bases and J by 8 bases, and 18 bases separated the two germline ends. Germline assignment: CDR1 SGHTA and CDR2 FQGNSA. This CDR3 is CASSPRISKAEKLFF. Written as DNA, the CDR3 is TGTGCCAGCAGCCCCCGTATCAGTAAGGCGGAAAAACTGTTTTTT.

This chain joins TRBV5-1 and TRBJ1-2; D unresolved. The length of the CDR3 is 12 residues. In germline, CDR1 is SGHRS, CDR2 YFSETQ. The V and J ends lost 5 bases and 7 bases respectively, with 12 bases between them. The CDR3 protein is CASSAGVGGYTF. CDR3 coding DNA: TGCGCCAGCAGTGCAGGTGTGGGTGGCTACACCTTC.

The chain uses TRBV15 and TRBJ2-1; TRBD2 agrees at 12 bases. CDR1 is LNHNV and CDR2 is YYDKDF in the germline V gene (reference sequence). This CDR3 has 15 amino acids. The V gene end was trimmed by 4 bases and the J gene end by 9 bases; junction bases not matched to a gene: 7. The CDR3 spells CATSIRLAGEFEQFF. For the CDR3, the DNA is TGTGCCACCAGCATTCGACTAGCGGGAGAATTTGAGCAGTTCTTC.

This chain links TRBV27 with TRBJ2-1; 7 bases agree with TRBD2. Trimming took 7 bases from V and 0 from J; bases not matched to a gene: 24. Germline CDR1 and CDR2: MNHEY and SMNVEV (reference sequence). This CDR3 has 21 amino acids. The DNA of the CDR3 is TGTGCCAGCACCCTATTCCGCCGAGGGAGGGCCGTGACCAGCTCCTACAATGAGCAGTTCTTC. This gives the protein CASTLFRRGRAVTSSYNEQFF.

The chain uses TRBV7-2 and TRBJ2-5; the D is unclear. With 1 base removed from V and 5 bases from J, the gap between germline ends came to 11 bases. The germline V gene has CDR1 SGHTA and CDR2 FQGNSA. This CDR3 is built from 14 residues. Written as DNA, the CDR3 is TGTGCCAGCAGCTTAGAAGCCCTGTCCGAGACCCAGTACTTC. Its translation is CASSLEALSETQYF.

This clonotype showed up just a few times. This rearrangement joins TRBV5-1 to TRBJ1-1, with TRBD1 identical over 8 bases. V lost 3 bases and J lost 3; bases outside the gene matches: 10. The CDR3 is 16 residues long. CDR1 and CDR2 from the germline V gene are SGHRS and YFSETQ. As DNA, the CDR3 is TGCGCCAGCAGCTCCGACAGGGGTGTTGGGGACACTGAAGCTTTCTTT. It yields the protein CASSSDRGVGDTEAFF.

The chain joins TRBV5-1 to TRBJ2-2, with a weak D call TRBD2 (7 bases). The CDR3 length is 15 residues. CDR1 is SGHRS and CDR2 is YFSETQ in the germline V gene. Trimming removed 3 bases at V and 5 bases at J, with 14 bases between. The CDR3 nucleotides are TGCGCCAGCAGCTCAGTCGGGGGGCGTACCGGGGAGCTGTTTTTT. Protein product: CASSSVGGRTGELFF. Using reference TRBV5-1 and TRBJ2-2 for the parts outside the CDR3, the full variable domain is KAGVTQTPRYLIKTRGQQVTLSCSPISGHRSVSWYQQTPGQGLQFLFEYFSETQRNKGNFPGRFSGRQFSNSRSEMNVSTLELGDSALYLCASSSVGGRTGELFFGEGSRLTVL.

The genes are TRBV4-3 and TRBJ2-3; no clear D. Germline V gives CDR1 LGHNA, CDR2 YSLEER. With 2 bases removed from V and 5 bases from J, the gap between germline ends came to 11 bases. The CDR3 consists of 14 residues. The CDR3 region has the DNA TGCGCCAGCAGCCAATATCGGGCCATAGATACGCAGTATTTT. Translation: CASSQYRAIDTQYF.